Given below is one TCR beta chain in context. What it binds is unknown. CDR1 and CDR2 (germline): GTSNPN, SVGIG (reference sequence). V was cut by 1 base and J by 4 bases, with 13 bases left in between. The CDR3 is 14 residues long. These data belong to a study of cytomegalovirus exposure and HLA in healthy donors. Study-level results: Accounts indicate the classifier identified cytomegalovirus status with strong specificity and sensitivity. First-cohort TCR clusters tended to co-occur in the 90 to 150 validation repertoires, a later analysis found. In vitro experiments confirmed that three CMV-associated chains were specific for CMV antigens.

Libraries were prepared by immunoSEQ multiplex PCR; TCRdb keeps only in-frame clonotypes and omits some of them. The table includes under 250,000 clones, about nine tenths detected once. The validation cohort, a group of 120 subjects, included the donors and was separate from the approximately 660-subject first cohort. Sequencing was performed on PBMCs. The chain is built from TRBV30 and TRBJ2-5; perhaps TRBD2 as D (6 bases). This clonotype was obtained from a woman aged 18-29 years in good health and CMV-seropositive. The CDR3 region is CAWSAGLNRETQYF. CDR3 DNA: TGTGCCTGGAGTGCGGGACTGAATCGAGAGACCCAGTACTTC.